Here is one T cell receptor beta chain with its context. No cognate antigen has been identified for it. No base qualities exist here, and no much larger clone lies one base off it. The Qiagen DNeasy kit was used to extract genomic DNA both from unsorted PBMCs and from the negatively selected CD4+ and CD8+ fractions. TCR beta CDR3 regions were subjected to amplification by immunoSEQ multiplex PCR with primers that anneal to V and J segments. Amplification bias was minimized using a synthetic immune receptor repertoire, and residual bias was removed computationally after sequencing. The authors processed their data as follows. Custom Python scripts were used to quantify repertoire diversity as the Shannon entropy index. Unsorted, CD4+ and CD8+ repertoires were examined separately, except in combined analyses, for which CD4+ and CD8+ sequences were merged in silico. A clone counted as expanded when the clone's frequency after treatment rose at least 2-fold relative to C1D1, and clones undetected at baseline were given a pseudocount of 0.5. Singleton clones were defined as clones with 0 or 1 copy at C1D1, and non-singleton clones were defined as clones with 2 or more copies. Clones expanded in unsorted samples were annotated as CD4+, CD8+ or unknown by matching protein sequences in sorted samples from the same patient. Diversity changes from C1D1 to C4D1 were tested in paired samples using Wilcoxon tests. TCRdb retrieved this table from immuneACCESS and kept in-frame rearrangements only. Not all clones are present; in checked studies, unresolved V genes account for under half, and no reason is known for the remainder. From that table come the V and J calls and clone size; the DNA was used to work out D and trimming. The sample yields approximately 79,000 clones; over 90% were counted once. Clones ranked in the top ten supply around 2.4% of the sample.

From the germline V gene (reference sequence), CDR1 is LNHDA and CDR2 is SQIVND. The CDR3 runs 14 amino acids, cysteine and phenylalanine included. Just the 42-base CDR3 DNA is kept, in frame starting at base 1. Trimming removed 5 bases from V and 0 bases from J, leaving 9 bases between the germline ends. The label giving this sample's time point can be read as: cycle 2 day 1 (C2D1) of nivolumab. Every trial patient had relapsed after autologous stem cell transplantation, and cohorts A, B and C differed in prior brentuximab vedotin exposure. A total of under 70 patients with relapsed/refractory classical Hodgkin lymphoma made up the trial cohort, and each patient's best overall response was complete response, partial response or progressive disease. In the multi-cohort phase II CheckMate 205 trial, trial patients received single-agent nivolumab. An independent review committee assessed best overall response using the 2007 International Working Group response criteria. Trial PBMCs were obtained immediately prior to nivolumab initiation (C1D1) and on therapy at cycle 2 day 1 and cycle 4 day 1. Peripheral blood was collected in 8 mL Vacutainer Cell Preparation Tubes, from which PBMCs were isolated by centrifugation and then cryopreserved.

The data are from a study of PD-1 blockade in classical Hodgkin lymphoma (dated by TCRdb to 2020 to 2022). Study-wide context: Nivolumab dosing was 3 mg/kg intravenously every 2 weeks, continuing until either disease progression or unacceptable toxicity. A peripheral blood immune signature of response to PD-1 blockade in classical Hodgkin lymphoma was defined using TCR beta sequencing and CyTOF.

Findings and caveats that apply to the study as a whole: CD4+ but not CD8+ TCR diversity rose significantly by C4D1 (p=0.0027 vs p=0.16), most apparent in complete responders (p=0.02). Lower diversity was seen in patients whose nivolumab began less than 1 year after ASCT, and these patients were left out of later analyses so that immune reconstitution would not confound the results. Newly diagnosed patients were reported to have lower baseline TCR diversity than healthy donors, and relapsed/refractory patients were reported to have lower baseline TCR diversity still. The study covered only a single clinical trial cohort, and the causes of the repertoire differences, possibly disease activity or prior therapy, were still not defined. Among trial patients, those achieving complete response had baseline diversity similar to that of newly diagnosed patients, while diversity was significantly lower in partial responders and progressors.

The sequence derives from a human donor with classical Hodgkin lymphoma. This sample comprised peripheral blood mononuclear cells (PBMCs), obtained before the second cycle of nivolumab. The chain employs TRBV19 and TRBJ2-3, with no D gene named confidently. The CDR3 has the sequence CASSGSSSTDTQYF. Read as DNA, the sequence is TGTGCCAGTAGTGGCTCCTCTAGCACAGATACGCAGTATTTT. Reference TRBV19 and TRBJ2-3 proteins supply the regions before and after the CDR3; the full variable domain is: DGGITQSPKYLFRKEGQNVTLSCEQNLNHDAMYWYRQDPGQGLRLIYYSQIVNDFQKGDIAEGYSVSREKKESFPLTVTSAQKNPTAFYLCASSGSSSTDTQYFGPGTRLTVL.